Listed below are T cell receptor beta chains from one sample, sequenced in a study of early T cells in non-severe SARS-CoV-2 infection. MiXCR was run by TCRdb on the 5' RACE reads, yielding one entry per CDR3 protein. The repertoire holds approximately 97,000 distinct CDR3 sequences, with around 12% as singletons. The sequencing sample was made of whole blood. These TCRs come from an adult who was a healthcare worker with PCR-confirmed SARS-CoV-2 infection or an uninfected control (not recorded which). The CDR3 runs from the conserved cysteine through the conserved F or W. The D gene is left open where the match is weak. A clone size is listed for some rows: how often the clone was seen (once, few, many), or a class if it is expanded.

D	length	J	V	size	CDR3	DNA
-	18	TRBJ2-1	TRBV19	few	CASSHLLSVINSYNEQFF	TGTGCCAGTTCCCACCTTTTGAGCGTTATCAACTCCTACAATGAGCAGTTCTTC
TRBD1	15	TRBJ2-7	TRBV4-1	-	CASSQETGAFYEQYF	TGCGCCAGCAGCCAAGAGACAGGGGCGTTCTACGAGCAGTACTTC
-	12	TRBJ1-2	TRBV10-3	-	CAISVSREGYTF	TGTGCCATCAGTGTCAGTCGGGAGGGCTACACCTTC
TRBD2	16	TRBJ2-1	TRBV4-1	-	CASSQDTSGSLNEQFF	TGCGCCAGCAGCCAAGATACTAGCGGGAGTTTGAATGAGCAGTTCTTC
-	9	TRBJ1-5	TRBV27	many	CASFQPQHF	TGTGCCAGTTTTCAGCCCCAGCATTTT
-	13	TRBJ2-3	TRBV30	many	CAWSVRGADTQYF	TGTGCCTGGAGTGTAAGGGGTGCAGATACGCAGTATTTT
TRBD1	16	TRBJ2-6	TRBV10-2	few	CASTGQGASGANVLTF	TGCGCCAGCACTGGACAGGGGGCATCTGGGGCCAACGTCCTGACTTTC
-	13	TRBJ2-3	TRBV5-4	few	CASSPSLRDTQYF	TGTGCCAGCAGCCCCTCTTTAAGAGATACGCAGTATTTT
TRBD2	20	TRBJ2-1	TRBV5-6	-	CASRPEAGGLSKSSYNEQFF	TGTGCCAGCAGACCCGAAGCGGGAGGGCTCTCGAAGAGCTCCTACAATGAGCAGTTCTTC
-	13	TRBJ2-7	TRBV20-1	many	CSAREWGSYEQYF	TGCAGTGCTAGAGAGTGGGGATCCTACGAGCAGTACTTC
-	13	TRBJ1-4	TRBV20-1	few	CSARRQLNEKLFF	TGCAGTGCTAGAAGGCAGCTTAATGAAAAACTGTTTTTT
-	17	TRBJ2-1	TRBV27	-	CASSFPVGVFRVNEQFF	TGTGCCAGCAGTTTCCCCGTCGGGGTTTTTAGGGTCAATGAGCAGTTCTTC
-	18	TRBJ2-2	TRBV7-9	few	CASSPGRMGTFHTGELFF	TGTGCCAGCAGCCCCGGTCGTATGGGGACATTTCACACCGGGGAGCTGTTTTTT
-	16	TRBJ2-2	TRBV24-1	many	CATSDSTSPHTGELFF	TGTGCCACCAGTGATTCTACTAGTCCGCACACCGGGGAGCTGTTTTTT
-	13	TRBJ2-3	TRBV7-2	few	CASTPYFGDTQYF	TGTGCCAGCACCCCCTACTTTGGAGATACGCAGTATTTT
TRBD2	12	TRBJ2-3	TRBV29-1	few	CSVLAGGPAQYF	TGCAGCGTCTTGGCGGGAGGTCCGGCGCAGTATTTT
-	14	TRBJ2-1	TRBV7-6	-	CASSSGLPNNEQFF	TGTGCCAGCAGCTCGGGACTGCCGAACAATGAGCAGTTCTTC
-	11	TRBJ1-1	TRBV28	many	CASSLKGGTFF	TGTGCCAGCAGTTTAAAGGGTGGAACTTTCTTT
TRBD1	15	TRBJ2-5	TRBV5-4	-	CASSHEQGAQGTQYF	TGTGCCAGCAGCCATGAACAGGGGGCGCAAGGGACCCAGTACTTC
-	12	TRBJ2-2	TRBV19	many	CAIAGFTGELFF	TGTGCGATTGCGGGCTTCACCGGGGAGCTGTTTTTT
-	14	TRBJ1-4	TRBV18	many	CASSPTRGGEKLFF	TGTGCCAGCTCACCGACGAGGGGCGGCGAAAAACTGTTTTTT
-	15	TRBJ2-1	TRBV3-1	few	CASSQGTATYNEQFF	TGTGCCAGCAGCCAAGGGACAGCCACCTACAATGAGCAGTTCTTC
-	16	TRBJ2-3	TRBV4-1	-	CASSGRPRSGKNTQYF	TGCGCCAGCAGCGGTCGGCCTAGGAGCGGTAAGAATACGCAGTATTTT
TRBD1	13	TRBJ1-5	TRBV20-1	-	CSAAGQGHQPQHF	TGCAGTGCTGCGGGACAGGGTCACCAGCCCCAGCATTTT
TRBD1	15	TRBJ2-3	TRBV4-1	-	CASRTLGTGQDTQYF	TGCGCCAGCAGGACCCTTGGGACAGGGCAAGATACGCAGTATTTT
-	15	TRBJ2-6	TRBV18	many	CASSPLPSGANVLTF	TGTGCCAGCTCACCTCTACCCTCTGGGGCCAACGTCCTGACTTTC
TRBD2	17	TRBJ2-3	TRBV11-2	-	CASSLPLAGEVRYTQYF	TGTGCCAGCAGCTTACCCCTAGCGGGAGAGGTTCGGTATACGCAGTATTTT
TRBD1	13	TRBJ2-7	TRBV12-3/TRBV12-4	medium-sized	CASSPGQGHEQYF	TGTGCCAGCAGTCCCGGACAGGGCCACGAGCAGTACTTC
-	14	TRBJ2-7	TRBV20-1	-	CSARRDVSSYEQYF	TGCAGTGCTAGACGGGACGTTAGCTCCTACGAGCAGTACTTC
-	15	TRBJ1-3	TRBV6-6	few	CASTPYTAGENTIYF	TGTGCCAGCACCCCCTATACGGCCGGCGAAAACACCATATATTTT
-	12	TRBJ2-7	TRBV20-1	many	CSARRNSYEQYF	TGCAGTGCCCGACGTAACTCCTACGAGCAGTACTTC
-	12	TRBJ2-3	TRBV20-1	many	CSLAEGRDTQYF	TGCAGTCTTGCGGAGGGCCGAGATACGCAGTATTTT
-	11	TRBJ2-5	TRBV29-1	many	CSVGEGETQYF	TGCAGCGTGGGGGAAGGGGAGACCCAGTACTTC
TRBD1	13	TRBJ1-1	TRBV3-1	few	CASSQNRGTEAFF	TGTGCCAGCAGCCAGAACAGGGGGACTGAAGCTTTCTTT
-	12	TRBJ2-3	TRBV29-1	many	CSAGTPTDTQYF	TGCAGCGCCGGGACTCCGACAGATACGCAGTATTTT
TRBD1	14	TRBJ1-5	TRBV15	few	CAAGTGESNQPQHF	TGTGCCGCGGGGACAGGGGAGAGCAATCAGCCCCAGCATTTT
TRBD2	15	TRBJ2-5	TRBV7-3	many	CASSLVGGRQETQYF	TGTGCCAGCAGCTTAGTGGGCGGGAGGCAAGAGACCCAGTACTTC
-	16	TRBJ1-1	TRBV5-6	-	CASSLRGGRKNTEAFF	TGTGCCAGCAGCTTGAGGGGTGGACGGAAGAACACTGAAGCTTTCTTT
-	11	TRBJ1-2	TRBV25-1	-	CASNTVGGYTF	TGTGCCAGCAACACAGTTGGTGGCTACACCTTC
-	15	TRBJ2-1	TRBV5-5	-	CASSTGTSWGNEQFF	TGTGCCAGCAGCACCGGGACCTCTTGGGGCAATGAGCAGTTCTTC
TRBD2	14	TRBJ2-3	TRBV7-6	few	CASSWGGWRDTQYF	TGTGCCAGCAGCTGGGGGGGGTGGAGAGATACGCAGTATTTT
-	13	TRBJ1-1	TRBV20-1	few	CSTPVQGGTEAFF	TGCAGCACTCCGGTCCAAGGGGGGACTGAAGCTTTCTTT
TRBD1	12	TRBJ2-5	TRBV29-1	-	CSVRQGQETQYF	TGCAGCGTGAGACAGGGCCAGGAGACCCAGTACTTC
-	13	TRBJ2-5	TRBV7-2	-	CASSLSGLETQYF	TGTGCCAGCAGCTTGTCCGGGTTGGAGACCCAGTACTTC
-	12	TRBJ2-3	TRBV12-3/TRBV12-4	few	CATGLAPDTQYF	TGTGCCACCGGGTTAGCGCCAGATACGCAGTATTTT
-	11	TRBJ2-2	TRBV10-2	few	CASRTTGELFF	TGCGCCAGCAGGACAACCGGGGAGCTGTTTTTT
-	13	TRBJ1-1	TRBV10-3	many	CAISERVGTEAFF	TGTGCCATCAGTGAGAGGGTGGGGACTGAAGCTTTCTTT
TRBD1	13	TRBJ2-1	TRBV7-2	-	CASSWTGDDEQFF	TGTGCCAGCAGTTGGACAGGGGATGATGAGCAGTTCTTC
-	15	TRBJ2-5	TRBV12-5	many	CASGLVRQTQETQYF	TGTGCTAGTGGTTTGGTACGACAGACCCAAGAGACCCAGTACTTC
-	12	TRBJ1-1	TRBV2	few	CASSFGFTEAFF	TGTGCCAGCAGTTTTGGGTTTACTGAAGCTTTCTTT
-	13	TRBJ2-7	TRBV5-1	many	CASRQSVGYEQYF	TGCGCCAGCAGGCAATCAGTAGGATACGAGCAGTACTTC
-	13	TRBJ1-5	TRBV4-3	many	CASSSEFDQPQHF	TGCGCCAGCAGCTCAGAATTTGATCAGCCCCAGCATTTT